This section outlines one TCR beta chain sequence together with its context. Its antigen is as yet unknown. The germline CDR1 and CDR2 sequences are WNHNN and SYGVQD (reference sequence). The V and J ends lost 9 bases and 5 bases respectively, with 13 bases between them. The CDR3 spans 12 residues. Method: immunoSEQ multiplex PCR; TCRdb's copy keeps in-frame clones and lacks some. This sample carries around 100,000 clones, about 86% of them seen once, and the ten largest clones take around 15%. This specimen comes from a study of T cell responses to AZD1222 COVID-19 vaccine. Study-level points and caveats: Seropositive AZD1222 recipients at baseline numbered only five to seven.

Sequences were derived from peripheral blood, sampled on day 0 of AZD1222 vaccination. V usage is TRBV10-1 and J usage is TRBJ1-2; TRBD1 might be the D (6 bases). The source is an adult in good health. The CDR3: CARDSGGYGYTF. For the CDR3, the DNA is TGCGCCAGGGACAGCGGGGGATATGGCTACACCTTC.